This TCR beta chain was identified in a study of blood T cells in healthy people across ages. Study outcomes and limitations: Higher diversity, along with more naive CD4+ cells, distinguished long-lived donors from aged donors.

The J segment lost 2 bases and the V segment lost 5 bases, leaving 5 bases of the junction unmatched. The CDR3 covers 15 residues. Germline V gene lookup returns CDR1 MGHRA and CDR2 YSYEKL. There were healthy Caucasian individuals from Russia, aged about 6 to 100, serving as donors. Roughly 9 milliliters of peripheral blood were drawn from each donor. As regards this clonotype: Its target is unknown.

Primers used in a second PCR of about 7 to 12 cycles were a sample-barcoded 5' primer and a J-beta primer mix. TCRdb re-derived calls from the 5' RACE reads in MiXCR, one entry per CDR3 protein. The table includes around 690,000 distinct CDR3 sequences, around 54% detected once. V and J are TRBV4-1 and TRBJ2-3; TRBD2 matches at 9 bases. The sequencing sample was made of blood. The sequence was obtained from a man between 60 and 75 years old in good health. The CDR3: CASSSGLAPTDTQYF. CDR3 nucleotides: TGCGCCAGCAGCTCGGGACTAGCCCCCACAGATACGCAGTATTTT.